This T cell receptor (beta chain) was sequenced in a study of blood T cell repertoires in COVID-19 (dated by TCRdb to the early 2020s). General notes on the study: Collaborator samples came from the United States, Italy and Spain and covered acute and convalescent phases of COVID-19. The prospective study material was composed of cDNA or gDNA derived from T cells, B-cell-depleted T cells, or PBMCs. The dataset comprised deeply sampled blood TCRbeta repertoires from subjects exposed to, actively infected with, or recovered from COVID-19. The repertoires were made available in a free public database intended to serve as a resource for research on the immune response to SARS-CoV-2. Samples came from the ongoing ImmuneRACE study (first 160 participants) plus 1,254 subjects from 6 global collaborators. Sample metadata almost always included a de-identified subject ID, COVID-19 status, age in years and sex. Where available, HLA class I and class II types were taken from metadata supplied by the sample provider and were not determined by assay-based typing. Study-wide conclusions, independent of this receptor: The quantity of clinical and demographic metadata differed by source and by participant and was supplied without curation.

TCRbeta CDR3 regions were amplified from genomic DNA using the immunoSEQ Assay, a bias-controlled multiplex PCR. Processing in the source paper ran as follows. Nucleated cell counts per sample were estimated from amplification of reference gene primers within the assay. To quantify the absolute abundance of each unique TCRbeta CDR3 rearrangement, sequence reads were collapsed and filtered. For each sample, productive Simpson clonality was calculated by taking the square root of Simpson's diversity index across productive rearrangements. Sourced from immuneACCESS, this table was stored by TCRdb with only in-frame sequences that have V and J called. A share of the clones is absent; for the studies checked, an unresolved V gene accounts for under half, and the remainder has no known explanation. V and J calls and clone size follow that table, whereas D and trimming were derived from the DNA. This sample gives 130,000 or so clones in total; under 90% of them show up just once. The top ten clonotypes cover 12% of the sample.

Of note for this clone: No antigen is known for it. Base qualities are not provided; no much larger clone lies one nucleotide away.

Relative to germline, V is 0 bases shorter and J is 1 base shorter, with 9 bases between their ends. The cysteine opens and the phenylalanine closes a CDR3 of 15 amino acids. The retained sequence is limited to the CDR3, 45 bases, with the frame set at the first base. Looking up the germline V gene yields CDR1 SGHTA and CDR2 FQGNSA. Collaborating institutions collected whole blood in K2EDTA tubes following their own protocols. Collaborator samples were shipped for TCRbeta analysis as frozen whole blood, isolated PBMCs, or DNA extracted from either sample type. The sample taken for sequencing was peripheral blood. The rearrangement joined TRBV7-2 to TRBJ1-2; matching of 5 bases hints at TRBD1 as the D gene. The TCR originated in a woman in her sixties or seventies with acute or convalescent COVID-19. The DNA reads as follows: TGTGCCAGCAGCTTAGCAGGGGCGAATAACTATGGCTACACCTTC. Its amino acids are CASSLAGANNYGYTF.